Presented here are 25 T cell receptor beta chains from one specimen sequenced in a study of radiation and T cells in renal cell carcinoma. Profiling relied on immunoSEQ multiplex PCR, and the TCRdb table lists in-frame clones only, not all of them. Among some 120,000 clones, around 85% were seen once, and the ten largest hold around 6.1%. Time point described: blood 2 weeks post-SBRT. Treatment described: 15 Gy SBRT to primary tumor, nephrectomy 4 weeks later. The material was blood, obtained from a patient whose treatment included radiotherapy and nephrectomy. The receptors here all came from a man aged 50 to 59 with renal cell carcinoma.

This chain uses TRBV18 with TRBJ1-5; D is perhaps TRBD1 (5 bases). CDR3 length: 13 amino acids. V dropped 3 bases and J dropped 4 bases, with 7 bases sitting between them. Germline V CDR1 and CDR2: KGHSH, LQKENI. The chain's CDR3 is CASSPEGNQPQHF. The CDR3 nucleotides read TGTGCCAGCTCACCGGAGGGGAATCAGCCCCAGCATTTT. Complete variable domain (other parts from reference TRBV18 and TRBJ1-5): NAGVMQNPRHLVRRRGQEARLRCSPMKGHSHVYWYRQLPEEGLKFMVYLQKENIIDESGMPKERFSAEFPKEGPSILRIQQVVRGDSAAYFCASSPEGNQPQHFGDGTRLSIL.

The V gene is TRBV30, the J gene TRBJ2-5, with D maybe TRBD1 (5 bases). The closer fit of TRBJ2-7 to the DNA end suggests the J call may be wrong. The CDR3 consists of 13 residues. The germline V gene has CDR1 GTSNPN and CDR2 SVGIG (reference sequence). CDR3 nucleotide sequence: TGTGCCTGGAGTGCAGGGATACCCTACGAGCAGTACTTC. Its protein is CAWSAGIPYEQYF.

V is TRBV5-1 and J is TRBJ2-1; D perhaps matches TRBD1 (5 bases). Deletions cut 4 bases from V and 10 bases from J, with 9 bases between. This CDR3 comprises 11 residues. CDR1 and CDR2 (germline): SGHRS, YFSETQ. In DNA, the CDR3 is TGCGCCAGCAGCATGACAGTAGAGCAGTTCTTC. This codes for CASSMTVEQFF. The variable domain in full, completed from reference TRBV5-1 and TRBJ2-1, reads KAGVTQTPRYLIKTRGQQVTLSCSPISGHRSVSWYQQTPGQGLQFLFEYFSETQRNKGNFPGRFSGRQFSNSRSEMNVSTLELGDSALYLCASSMTVEQFFGPGTRLTVL.

This chain uses TRBV27 with TRBJ1-2; no firm D call. CDR1 is MNHEY, CDR2 SMNVEV, per germline (reference sequence). V was pared by 3 bases and J by 2 bases, with 10 bases between. This CDR3 region has 14 residues. The CDR3 loop is CASSFGVKNYGYTF. The CDR3 coding sequence is TGTGCCAGCAGTTTTGGGGTGAAGAACTATGGCTACACCTTC.

This clone was seen more than once but under ten times. The rearrangement uses TRBV6-5 and TRBJ2-7; tentative D call: TRBD2 (5 bases). This CDR3 comprises 13 residues. The germline V and J ends were trimmed by 8 bases and 1 base, with 12 bases remaining between them. CDR1 is MNHEY, CDR2 SVGAGI, per germline. The DNA of the CDR3 is TGTGCCAGCGGGAGCGGTTCATCCTACGAGCAGTACTTC. It translates to CASGSGSSYEQYF.

The genes are TRBV27 and TRBJ2-2; TRBD1 is a possible D gene (6 bases). The CDR3 is 14 amino acids. V was clipped by 5 bases and J by 1 base, with 8 bases between them. Germline loops: CDR1 MNHEY, CDR2 SMNVEV (reference sequence). The CDR3 DNA reads as TGTGCCAGCAGTCGGACAGAGAACACCGGGGAGCTGTTTTTT. It yields the protein CASSRTENTGELFF.

The rearrangement uses TRBV5-6 and TRBJ1-1, with 7 bases aligning to TRBD1. This CDR3 is 14 amino acids long. Germline values: CDR1 SGHDT, CDR2 YYEEEE. The J segment lost 9 bases and the V segment lost 4 bases, leaving 12 bases of the junction unmatched. The CDR3 nucleotides read TGTGCCAGCAGCCAAATAAGTCCGGGACAGAAAGCTTTCTTT. It specifies CASSQISPGQKAFF.

This clone was observed a handful of times. V usage is TRBV25-1 and J usage is TRBJ1-2, with D unresolved. This CDR3 contains 12 residues. Between the trimmed V and J ends, which lost 2 bases and 8 bases, there was a span of 9 bases. Germline assignment: CDR1 MGHDK and CDR2 SYGVNS. The CDR3 bases are TGTGCCAGCAGTGAACAGTGGAGGGGCTACACCTTC. It specifies CASSEQWRGYTF.

The CDR3 protein is CASTDVSGANVLTF. Written as DNA, the CDR3 is TGTGCCAGCACGGACGTATCTGGGGCCAACGTCCTGACTTTC. The chain has TRBV6-5 and TRBJ2-6, with D unclear. CDR3 length: 14 amino acids. The germline CDR1 and CDR2 sequences are MNHEY and SVGAGI. The V end lost 7 bases, the J end lost 1 base, and 8 bases lay between the germline ends.

With regard to this clone: The same CDR3 can be traced to other DNA sequences in this sample. Written as DNA, the CDR3 is TGTGCCATCAGTGAGTCGAGGGACACCGGGGAGCTGTTTTTT. Its protein is CAISESRDTGELFF. The J gene is TRBJ2-2, the V gene TRBV10-3; perhaps TRBD2 as D (5 bases). V was clipped by 0 bases and J by 3 bases, with 5 bases between them. From germline, CDR1 is ENHRY and CDR2 SYGVKD. The CDR3 has 14 residues.

The chain uses TRBV18 and TRBJ1-2; no definite D call. V lost 6 bases to trimming and J lost 3 bases, with 14 bases between them. CDR1 is KGHSH, CDR2 LQKENI, per germline. There are 14 residues in the CDR3. The CDR3 DNA follows: TGTGCCAGCTCCGACGTACTTCTCGACTATGGCTACACCTTC. Translating gives CASSDVLLDYGYTF.

The chain couples TRBV20-1 to TRBJ1-5; TRBD1 is a possible D gene (6 bases). Per germline, CDR1 DFQATT and CDR2 SNEGSKA (reference sequence). The CDR3 spans 11 residues. In nucleotides, the CDR3 is TGCAGCACCGGGACATTTAAGCCCCAGCATTTT. Its protein product is CSTGTFKPQHF.

This chain uses TRBV6-1 with TRBJ2-6, with D perhaps TRBD1 (5 bases). Germline-derived CDR1 and CDR2 are MNHNS and SASEGT. The CDR3 length is 13 residues. V was cut by 8 bases and J by 2 bases, with 7 bases left in between. This chain's CDR3 is CASFRAGANVLTF. CDR3 DNA sequence: TGTGCCAGCTTCAGGGCTGGGGCCAACGTCCTGACTTTC.

V is TRBV5-1 and J is TRBJ1-4, with 8 bases fitting TRBD1. The V gene end was trimmed by 4 bases and the J gene end by 3 bases; junction bases not matched to a gene: 5. There are 15 residues in the CDR3. Germline CDR1 SGHRS, CDR2 YFSETQ. CDR3 residues: CASSPGTGPNEKLFF. Here the CDR3 DNA reads TGCGCCAGCAGCCCGGGGACAGGTCCTAATGAAAAACTGTTTTTT.

This clone occurred a few times. V and J are TRBV28 and TRBJ1-4, with D tentatively TRBD1 (5 bases). Germline loops: CDR1 MDHEN, CDR2 SYDVKM. The CDR3 has 16 amino acids. The V gene lost 2 bases and the J gene lost 0 bases, with 10 bases spanning the gap. The CDR3 DNA reads as TGTGCCAGCAGTTTAGTTGGGGGAACAACTAATGAAAAACTGTTTTTT. This gives the protein CASSLVGGTTNEKLFF.

This clone was counted only a few times. The J gene is TRBJ1-1, the V gene TRBV11-2; D unresolved. CDR1 SGHAT and CDR2 FQNNGV come from the germline V gene. The CDR3 consists of 14 residues. V was shortened by 1 base and J by 4 bases, with 10 bases between the two germline ends. The CDR3 bases are TGTGCCAGCAGCTTAGCGAGGACGGCCACTGAAGCTTTCTTT. Translation: CASSLARTATEAFF. The full variable domain, its missing parts supplied by reference TRBV11-2 and TRBJ1-1, is EAGVAQSPRYKIIEKRQSVAFWCNPISGHATLYWYQQILGQGPKLLIQFQNNGVVDDSQLPKDRFSAERLKGVDSTLKIQPAKLEDSAVYLCASSLARTATEAFFGQGTRLTVV.

This clone was detected only a few times. In nucleotides, the CDR3 is TGTGCCAGTAGTTCACGGACGGCGAACAACTATGGCTACACCTTC. It specifies CASSSRTANNYGYTF. The chain joins TRBV19 to TRBJ1-2; D not resolved. Trimming took off 5 bases at V and 2 bases at J, with 15 bases between the two ends. CDR1 and CDR2 from the germline V gene are LNHDA and SQIVND (reference sequence). The CDR3 is 15 residues long.

This clone was detected a few times. The V and J genes are TRBV6-5 and TRBJ1-1; D ambiguous. Germline V gene lookup returns CDR1 MNHEY and CDR2 SVGAGI. The CDR3 has 14 residues. The V end was cut by 3 bases, the J end by 0 bases, with 8 bases between. The CDR3 DNA sequence: TGTGCCAGCAGTTATTACTCATTGAACACTGAAGCTTTCTTT. Protein sequence: CASSYYSLNTEAFF.

The chain carries TRBV5-1 and TRBJ2-2; D not resolved. Trimming shortened V by 0 bases and J by 0 bases, and 12 bases separated the two germline ends. Per the germline V gene, CDR1 is SGHRS and CDR2 is YFSETQ. The CDR3 has 17 amino acids. The CDR3 sequence: CASSLVSVRSNTGELFF. In DNA form, the CDR3 reads TGCGCCAGCAGCTTGGTATCGGTCAGATCGAACACCGGGGAGCTGTTTTTT.

This clone has a single count. The chain carries TRBV7-8 and TRBJ1-1, with unresolved D. V was cut by 1 base and J by 7 bases, with 13 bases left in between. The CDR3 is 14 residues long. Germline CDR1 and CDR2: SGHVS and FQNEAQ. CDR3 region: CASSLGPRFGEAFF. The CDR3 bases are TGTGCCAGCAGCTTAGGACCTAGGTTTGGTGAAGCTTTCTTT.

The sample holds a few counts of this clone. The chain uses TRBV4-2 and TRBJ2-7, with D possibly TRBD2 on 5 matching bases. Germline CDR1 is LGHNA and CDR2 is YNFKEQ. Trimming left V 1 base short and J 4 bases short, with 11 bases between. The CDR3 is made up of 14 amino acids. CDR3 coding DNA: TGTGCCAGCAGCCAAGGAACCGGGGATTACGAGCAGTACTTC. Protein sequence: CASSQGTGDYEQYF.

Only a few counts were recorded for this clone. This chain uses TRBV28 with TRBJ2-7; D may correspond to TRBD1 or TRBD2 (6 bases each). Between the trimmed V and J ends, which lost 2 bases and 2 bases, there was a span of 19 bases. The length of the CDR3 is 17 residues. Germline V gene data show CDR1 as MDHEN and CDR2 as SYDVKM. CDR3 region: CASSLTVRGTFTYEQYF. As DNA, the CDR3 is TGTGCCAGCAGTTTAACGGTGAGGGGGACTTTTACCTACGAGCAGTACTTC.

The CDR3 is CASSYSSLGADTEAFF. In DNA, the CDR3 is TGTGCCAGCAGTTACTCGAGTCTGGGGGCAGACACTGAAGCTTTCTTT. The chain recombines TRBV6-5 with TRBJ1-1; TRBD1 is a possible D gene (6 bases). Trimming cost V 0 bases and J 3 bases, with 14 bases left between them. Looked up from germline, CDR1 is MNHEY and CDR2 is SVGAGI. The CDR3 is 16 amino acids.

The rearrangement links TRBV6-6 to TRBJ2-7, with D unresolved. CDR1 and CDR2 (germline): MNHNY, SVGAGI (reference sequence). The CDR3 is 12 residues long. Between the trimmed V and J ends, which lost 0 bases and 1 base, there was a span of 1 base. Written as DNA, the CDR3 is TGTGCCAGCAGTTACTCGTCCTACGAGCAGTACTTC. Protein sequence: CASSYSSYEQYF.

This clone has only one observation. The V and J genes are TRBV6-1 and TRBJ1-4, with D hard to call. Deletions cut 4 bases from V and 7 bases from J, with 7 bases between. This CDR3 region has 12 residues. Per germline, CDR1 MNHNS and CDR2 SASEGT. The CDR3 nucleotides are TGTGCCAGCAGTGGTTCGATTGAAAAACTGTTTTTT. Translation: CASSGSIEKLFF.